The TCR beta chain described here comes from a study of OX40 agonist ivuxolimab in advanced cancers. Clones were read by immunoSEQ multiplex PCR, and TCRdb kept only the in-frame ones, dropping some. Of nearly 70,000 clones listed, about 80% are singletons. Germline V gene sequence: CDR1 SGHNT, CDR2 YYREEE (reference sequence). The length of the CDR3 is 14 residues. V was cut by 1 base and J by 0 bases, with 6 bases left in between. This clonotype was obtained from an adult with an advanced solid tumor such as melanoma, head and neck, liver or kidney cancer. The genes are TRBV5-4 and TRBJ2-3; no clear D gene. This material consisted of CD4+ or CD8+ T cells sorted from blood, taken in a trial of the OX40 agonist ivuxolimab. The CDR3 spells CASSLMDSTDTQYF. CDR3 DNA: TGTGCCAGCAGCTTGATGGACAGCACAGATACGCAGTATTTT. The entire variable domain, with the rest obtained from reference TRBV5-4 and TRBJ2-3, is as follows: ETGVTQSPTHLIKTRGQQVTLRCSSQSGHNTVSWYQQALGQGPQFIFQYYREEENGRGNFPPRFSGLQFPNYSSELNVNALELDDSALYLCASSLMDSTDTQYFGPGTRLTVL.